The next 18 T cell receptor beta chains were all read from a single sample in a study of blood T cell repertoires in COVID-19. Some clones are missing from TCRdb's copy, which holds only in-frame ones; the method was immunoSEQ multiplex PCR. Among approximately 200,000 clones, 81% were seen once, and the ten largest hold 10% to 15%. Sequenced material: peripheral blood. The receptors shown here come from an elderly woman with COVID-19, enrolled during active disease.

CDR3 DNA sequence: TGCGCCAGCAGCCAAGAGTATAGGGGATTTAGCACAGATACGCAGTATTTT. This gives the protein CASSQEYRGFSTDTQYF. V and J are TRBV4-1 and TRBJ2-3; D possibly corresponds to TRBD1 (5 bases). This CDR3 has 17 residues. The germline CDR1 and CDR2 sequences are MGHRA and YSYEKL. The V gene lost 0 bases and the J gene lost 0 bases, with 13 bases spanning the gap.

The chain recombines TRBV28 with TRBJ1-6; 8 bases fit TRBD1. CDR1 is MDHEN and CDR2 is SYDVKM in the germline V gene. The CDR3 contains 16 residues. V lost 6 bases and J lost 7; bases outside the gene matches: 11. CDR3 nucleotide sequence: TGTGCCAGCAGCCTGTTCGGACAGGGAGGGAATTCACCCCTCCACTTT. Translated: CASSLFGQGGNSPLHF.

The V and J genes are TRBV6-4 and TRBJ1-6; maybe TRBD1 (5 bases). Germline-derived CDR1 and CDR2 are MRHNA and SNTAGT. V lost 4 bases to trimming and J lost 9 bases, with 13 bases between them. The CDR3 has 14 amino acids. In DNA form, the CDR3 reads TGTGCCAGCAGTGGGGACTTATTCTCTTCACCCCTCCACTTT. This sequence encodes CASSGDLFSSPLHF.

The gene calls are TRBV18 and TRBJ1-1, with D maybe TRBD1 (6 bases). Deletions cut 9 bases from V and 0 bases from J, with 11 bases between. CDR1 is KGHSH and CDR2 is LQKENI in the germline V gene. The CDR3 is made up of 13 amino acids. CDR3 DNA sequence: TGTGCCAGTAGACAGGCCCTGAACACTGAAGCTTTCTTT. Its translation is CASRQALNTEAFF.

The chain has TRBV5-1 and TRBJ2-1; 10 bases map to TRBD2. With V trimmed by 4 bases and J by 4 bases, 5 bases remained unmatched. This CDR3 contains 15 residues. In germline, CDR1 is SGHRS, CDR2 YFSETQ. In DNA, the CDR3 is TGCGCCAGCAGCATAACTAGCGGGGCTTACAATGAGCAGTTCTTC. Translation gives CASSITSGAYNEQFF.

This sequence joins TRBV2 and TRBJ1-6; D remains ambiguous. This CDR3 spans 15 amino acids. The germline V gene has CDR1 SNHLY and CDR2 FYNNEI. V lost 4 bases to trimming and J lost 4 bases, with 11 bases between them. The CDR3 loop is CASSVSGSYNSPLHF. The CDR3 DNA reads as TGTGCCAGCAGTGTCTCGGGGAGTTATAATTCACCCCTCCACTTT.

Written as DNA, the CDR3 is TGTGCCAGCAGCGAGCGTCCGGATTCAGATACGCAGTATTTT. It is translated as CASSERPDSDTQYF. J is TRBJ2-3 and V is TRBV2; D is undetermined. V dropped 6 bases and J dropped 4 bases, with 14 bases sitting between them. The CDR3 runs 14 residues. Germline V gene lookup returns CDR1 SNHLY and CDR2 FYNNEI. The full variable domain, its missing parts supplied by reference TRBV2 and TRBJ2-3, is EPEVTQTPSHQVTQMGQEVILRCVPISNHLYFYWYRQILGQKVEFLVSFYNNEISEKSEIFDDQFSVERPDGSNFTLKIRSTKLEDSAMYFCASSERPDSDTQYFGPGTRLTVL.

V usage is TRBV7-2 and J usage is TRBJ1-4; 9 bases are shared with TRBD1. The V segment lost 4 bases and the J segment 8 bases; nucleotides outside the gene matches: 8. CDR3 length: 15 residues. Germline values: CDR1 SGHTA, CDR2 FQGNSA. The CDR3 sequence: CASSSDRGFTEKLFF. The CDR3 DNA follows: TGTGCCAGCAGCTCAGACAGGGGGTTTACCGAAAAACTGTTTTTT. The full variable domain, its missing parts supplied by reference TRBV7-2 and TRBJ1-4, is GAGVSQSPSNKVTEKGKDVELRCDPISGHTALYWYRQSLGQGLEFLIYFQGNSAPDKSGLPSDRFSAERTGGSVSTLTIQRTQQEDSAVYLCASSSDRGFTEKLFFGSGTQLSVL.

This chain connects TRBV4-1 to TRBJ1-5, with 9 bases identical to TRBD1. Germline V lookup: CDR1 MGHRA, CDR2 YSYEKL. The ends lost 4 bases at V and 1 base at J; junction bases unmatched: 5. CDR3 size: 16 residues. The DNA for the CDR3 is TGCGCCAGCAGCCGCTCCGGGACAGGGAGCAATCAGCCCCAGCATTTT. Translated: CASSRSGTGSNQPQHF.

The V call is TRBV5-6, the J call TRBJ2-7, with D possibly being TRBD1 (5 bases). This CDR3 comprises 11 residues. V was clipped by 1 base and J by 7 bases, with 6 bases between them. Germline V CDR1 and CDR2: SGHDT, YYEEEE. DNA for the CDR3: TGTGCCAGCAGCTTGAAGGGGGAGCAGTACTTC. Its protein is CASSLKGEQYF.

The CDR3 region has the DNA TGTGCCAGCAGCTCTAACAGGCAGACACCCCTCCACTTT. The encoded protein is CASSSNRQTPLHF. This chain links TRBV7-3 with TRBJ1-6; the D gene is possibly TRBD1 (5 bases). V lost 4 bases to trimming and J lost 11 bases, with 12 bases between them. The CDR3 runs 13 residues. Germline CDR1 reads SGHTA; CDR2 reads FQGTGA. The full variable domain, rest sourced from reference TRBV7-3 and TRBJ1-6, is GAGVSQTPSNKVTEKGKYVELRCDPISGHTALYWYRQSLGQGPEFLIYFQGTGAADDSGLPNDRFFAVRPEGSVSTLKIQRTERGDSAVYLCASSSNRQTPLHFGNGTRLTVT.

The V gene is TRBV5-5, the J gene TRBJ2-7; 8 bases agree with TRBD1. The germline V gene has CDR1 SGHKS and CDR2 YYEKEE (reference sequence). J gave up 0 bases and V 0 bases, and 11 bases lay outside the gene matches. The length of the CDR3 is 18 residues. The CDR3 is CASSLAPVAGGTSYEQYF. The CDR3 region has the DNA TGTGCCAGCAGCTTGGCCCCAGTGGCAGGGGGCACCTCCTACGAGCAGTACTTC. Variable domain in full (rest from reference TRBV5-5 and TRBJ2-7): DAGVTQSPTHLIKTRGQQVTLRCSPISGHKSVSWYQQVLGQGPQFIFQYYEKEERGRGNFPDRFSARQFPNYSSELNVNALLLGDSALYLCASSLAPVAGGTSYEQYFGPGTRLTVT.

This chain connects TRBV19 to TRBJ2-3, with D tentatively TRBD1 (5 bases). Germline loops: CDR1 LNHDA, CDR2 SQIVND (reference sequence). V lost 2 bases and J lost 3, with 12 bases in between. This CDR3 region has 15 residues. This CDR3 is CASSITGAGTDTQYF. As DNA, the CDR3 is TGTGCCAGTAGTATAACTGGGGCTGGGACAGATACGCAGTATTTT. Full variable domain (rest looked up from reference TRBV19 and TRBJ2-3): DGGITQSPKYLFRKEGQNVTLSCEQNLNHDAMYWYRQDPGQGLRLIYYSQIVNDFQKGDIAEGYSVSREKKESFPLTVTSAQKNPTAFYLCASSITGAGTDTQYFGPGTRLTVL.

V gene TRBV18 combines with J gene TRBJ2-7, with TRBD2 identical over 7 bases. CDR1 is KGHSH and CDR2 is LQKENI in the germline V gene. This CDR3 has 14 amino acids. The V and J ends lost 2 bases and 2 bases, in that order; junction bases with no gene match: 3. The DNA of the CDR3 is TGTGCCAGCTCACCAACTAGCGAAACCTACGAGCAGTACTTC. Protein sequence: CASSPTSETYEQYF.

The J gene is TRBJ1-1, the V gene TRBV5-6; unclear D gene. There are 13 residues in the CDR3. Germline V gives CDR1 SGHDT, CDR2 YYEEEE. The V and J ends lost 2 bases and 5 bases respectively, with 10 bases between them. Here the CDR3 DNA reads TGTGCCAGCAGCTTAACTCCGACAACTGAAGCTTTCTTT. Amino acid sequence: CASSLTPTTEAFF.

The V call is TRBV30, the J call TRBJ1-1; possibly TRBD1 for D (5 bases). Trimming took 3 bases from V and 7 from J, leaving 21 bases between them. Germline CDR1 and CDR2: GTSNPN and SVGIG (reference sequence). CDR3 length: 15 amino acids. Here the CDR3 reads CAWSDSGQAKFEAFF. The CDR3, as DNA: TGTGCCTGGAGCGACAGTGGGCAGGCGAAGTTTGAAGCTTTCTTT.

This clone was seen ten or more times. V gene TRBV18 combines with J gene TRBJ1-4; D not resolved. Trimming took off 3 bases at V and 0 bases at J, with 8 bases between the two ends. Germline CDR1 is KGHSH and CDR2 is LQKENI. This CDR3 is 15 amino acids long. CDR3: CASSPQAATNEKLFF. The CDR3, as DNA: TGTGCCAGCTCACCTCAGGCAGCAACTAATGAAAAACTGTTTTTT.

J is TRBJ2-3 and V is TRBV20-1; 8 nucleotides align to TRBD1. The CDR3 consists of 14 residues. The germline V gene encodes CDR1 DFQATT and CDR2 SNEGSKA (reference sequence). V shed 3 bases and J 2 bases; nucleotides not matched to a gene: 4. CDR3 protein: CSASTGGHTDTQYF. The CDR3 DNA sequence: TGCAGTGCTAGTACAGGGGGGCACACAGATACGCAGTATTTT.